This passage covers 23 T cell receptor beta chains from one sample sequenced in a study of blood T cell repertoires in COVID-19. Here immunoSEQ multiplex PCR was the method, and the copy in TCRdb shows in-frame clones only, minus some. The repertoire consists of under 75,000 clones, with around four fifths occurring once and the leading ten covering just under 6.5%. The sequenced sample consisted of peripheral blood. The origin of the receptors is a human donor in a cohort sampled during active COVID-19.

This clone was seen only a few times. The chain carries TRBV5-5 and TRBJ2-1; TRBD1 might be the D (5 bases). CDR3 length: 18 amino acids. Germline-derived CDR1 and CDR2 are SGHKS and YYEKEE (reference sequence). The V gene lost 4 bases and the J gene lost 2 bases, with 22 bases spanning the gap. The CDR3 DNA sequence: TGTGCCAGCAGCACGCGGAGAATGAGTGGCAGGGCCTACAATGAGCAGTTCTTC. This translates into CASSTRRMSGRAYNEQFF.

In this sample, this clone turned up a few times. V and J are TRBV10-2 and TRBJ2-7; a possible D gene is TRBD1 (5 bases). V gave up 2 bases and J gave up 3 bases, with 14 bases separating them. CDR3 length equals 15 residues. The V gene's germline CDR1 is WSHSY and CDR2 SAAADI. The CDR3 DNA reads TGCGCCAGCAGTGAGAGGACAAGATCTCACTACGAGCAGTACTTC. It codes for CASSERTRSHYEQYF.

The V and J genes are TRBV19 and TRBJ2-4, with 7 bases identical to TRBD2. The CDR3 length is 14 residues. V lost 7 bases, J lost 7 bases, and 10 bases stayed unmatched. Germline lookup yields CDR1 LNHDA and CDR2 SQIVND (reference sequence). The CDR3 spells CASTADGGGNIQYF. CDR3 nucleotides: TGTGCCAGTACGGCGGATGGGGGAGGGAACATTCAGTACTTC.

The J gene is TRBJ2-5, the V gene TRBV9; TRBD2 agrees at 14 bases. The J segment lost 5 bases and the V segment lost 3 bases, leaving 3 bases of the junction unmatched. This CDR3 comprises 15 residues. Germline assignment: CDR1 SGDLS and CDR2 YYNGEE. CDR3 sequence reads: CASSGGLAGGETQYF. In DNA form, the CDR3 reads TGTGCCAGCAGCGGCGGACTAGCGGGAGGTGAGACCCAGTACTTC.

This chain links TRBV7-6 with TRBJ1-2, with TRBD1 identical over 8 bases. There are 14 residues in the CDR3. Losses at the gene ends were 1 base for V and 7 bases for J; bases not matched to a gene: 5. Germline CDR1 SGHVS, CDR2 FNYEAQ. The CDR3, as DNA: TGTGCCAGCAGCTTAGGGAACAGGGGGGGTGGCTACACCTTC. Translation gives CASSLGNRGGGYTF.

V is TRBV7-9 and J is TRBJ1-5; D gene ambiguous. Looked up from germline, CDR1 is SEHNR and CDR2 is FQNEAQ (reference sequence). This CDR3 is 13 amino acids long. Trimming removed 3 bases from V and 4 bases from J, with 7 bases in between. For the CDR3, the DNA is TGTGCCAGCAGCTTGTCGGGAAATCAGCCCCAGCATTTT. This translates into CASSLSGNQPQHF.

This chain's CDR3 is CASSPGTSGRAEQYF. CDR3 in DNA: TGTGCCAGCTCACCGGGGACTAGCGGGAGAGCCGAGCAGTACTTC. This chain connects TRBV18 to TRBJ2-7, with 14 nucleotides matching TRBD2. CDR1 KGHSH and CDR2 LQKENI come from the germline V gene. This CDR3 region has 15 residues. Trimming removed 3 bases from V and 6 bases from J; junction bases left unmatched: 4.

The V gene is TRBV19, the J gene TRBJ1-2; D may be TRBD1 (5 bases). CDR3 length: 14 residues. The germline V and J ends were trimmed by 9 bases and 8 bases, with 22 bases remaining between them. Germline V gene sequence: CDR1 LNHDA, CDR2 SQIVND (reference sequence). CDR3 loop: CASQYRGVLGGYTF. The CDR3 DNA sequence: TGTGCCAGCCAGTACCGGGGGGTACTTGGGGGCTACACCTTC.

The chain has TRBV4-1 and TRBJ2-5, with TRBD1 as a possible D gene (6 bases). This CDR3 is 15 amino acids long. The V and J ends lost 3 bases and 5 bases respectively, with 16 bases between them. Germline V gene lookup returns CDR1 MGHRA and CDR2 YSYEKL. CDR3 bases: TGCGCCAGCAGCCAGGAAGGCCAGGGGTGGGAGACCCAGTACTTC. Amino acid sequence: CASSQEGQGWETQYF.

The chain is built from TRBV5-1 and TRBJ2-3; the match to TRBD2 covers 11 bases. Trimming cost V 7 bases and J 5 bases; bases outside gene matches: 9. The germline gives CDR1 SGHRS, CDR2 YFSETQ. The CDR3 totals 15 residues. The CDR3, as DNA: TGCGCCAGCCGCCCTAGCGGGGGGCGCGAAGATACGCAGTATTTT. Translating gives CASRPSGGREDTQYF.

CDR3 DNA: TGTGCCAGCAGTTCCGGGACTAGCGGGAGCCGGAATGAGCAGTTCTTC. The encoded protein is CASSSGTSGSRNEQFF. The V and J genes are TRBV27 and TRBJ2-1, with 14 bases lining up with TRBD2. CDR1 MNHEY and CDR2 SMNVEV come from the germline V gene (reference sequence). V was clipped by 4 bases and J by 7 bases; unmatched bases: 6. The CDR3 loop spans 16 amino acids.

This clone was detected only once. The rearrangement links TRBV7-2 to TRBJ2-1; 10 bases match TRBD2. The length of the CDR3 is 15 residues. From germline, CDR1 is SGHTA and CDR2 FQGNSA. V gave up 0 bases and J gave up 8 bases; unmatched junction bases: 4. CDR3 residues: CASSLASGGLDEQFF. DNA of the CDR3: TGTGCCAGCAGCTTAGCTAGCGGGGGGCTGGATGAGCAGTTCTTC.

CDR3 region: CASSYSGQGFPFNSPLHF. The CDR3 DNA sequence: TGTGCCAGCAGTTATTCTGGACAGGGGTTTCCCTTTAATTCACCCCTCCACTTT. This rearrangement joins TRBV6-9 to TRBJ1-6; TRBD1 matches at 9 bases. Germline lookup yields CDR1 MNHGY and CDR2 SVAAGI. V trimming: 0 bases; J trimming: 6 bases; junction bases outside the gene matches: 9. The CDR3 has 18 amino acids.

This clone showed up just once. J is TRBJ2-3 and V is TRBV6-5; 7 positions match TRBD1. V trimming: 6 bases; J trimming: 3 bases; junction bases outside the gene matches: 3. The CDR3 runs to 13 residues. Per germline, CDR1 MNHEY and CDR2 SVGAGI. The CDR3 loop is CASRTQGTDTQYF. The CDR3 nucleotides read TGTGCCAGCAGGACACAGGGGACAGATACGCAGTATTTT.

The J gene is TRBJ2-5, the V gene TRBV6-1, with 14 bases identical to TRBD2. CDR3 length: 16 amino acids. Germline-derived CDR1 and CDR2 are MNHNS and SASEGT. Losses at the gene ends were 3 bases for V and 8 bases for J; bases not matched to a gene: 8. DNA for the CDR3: TGTGCCAGCAGTGATAGACTAGCGGGGGGGATCTCTACCCAGTACTTC. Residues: CASSDRLAGGISTQYF.

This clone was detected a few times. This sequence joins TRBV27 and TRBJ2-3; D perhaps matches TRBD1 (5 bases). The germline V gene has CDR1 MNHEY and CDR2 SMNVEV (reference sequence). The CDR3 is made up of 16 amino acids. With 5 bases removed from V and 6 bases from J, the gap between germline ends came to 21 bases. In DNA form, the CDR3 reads TGTGCCAGCAGTCTAGGTCTTTATAGGGGTTTTGATACGCAGTATTTT. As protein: CASSLGLYRGFDTQYF.

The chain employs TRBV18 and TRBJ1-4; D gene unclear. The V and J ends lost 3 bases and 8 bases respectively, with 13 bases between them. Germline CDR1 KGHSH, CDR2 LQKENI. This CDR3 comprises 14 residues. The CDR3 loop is CASSPHAGYEKLFF. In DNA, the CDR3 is TGTGCCAGCTCACCTCACGCCGGGTACGAAAAACTGTTTTTT.

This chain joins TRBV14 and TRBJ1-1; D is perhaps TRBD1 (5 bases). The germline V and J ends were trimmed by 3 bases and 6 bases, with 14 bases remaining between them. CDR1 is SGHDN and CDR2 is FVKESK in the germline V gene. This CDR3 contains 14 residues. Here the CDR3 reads CASSHEIWGAEAFF. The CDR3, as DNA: TGTGCCAGCAGCCACGAAATCTGGGGCGCTGAAGCTTTCTTT.

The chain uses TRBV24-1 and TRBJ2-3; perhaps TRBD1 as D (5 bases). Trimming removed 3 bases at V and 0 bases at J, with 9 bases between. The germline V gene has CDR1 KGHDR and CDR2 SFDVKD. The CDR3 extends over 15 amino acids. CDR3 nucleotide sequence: TGTGCCACCAGTGATCCCCAGGGTAGCACAGATACGCAGTATTTT. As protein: CATSDPQGSTDTQYF.

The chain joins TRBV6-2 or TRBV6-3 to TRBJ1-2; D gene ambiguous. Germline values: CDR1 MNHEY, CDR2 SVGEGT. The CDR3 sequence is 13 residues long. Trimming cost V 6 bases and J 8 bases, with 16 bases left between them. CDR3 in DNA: TGTGCCAGCAGCTTCGACGGGAGAAGCGGCTACACCTTC. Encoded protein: CASSFDGRSGYTF.

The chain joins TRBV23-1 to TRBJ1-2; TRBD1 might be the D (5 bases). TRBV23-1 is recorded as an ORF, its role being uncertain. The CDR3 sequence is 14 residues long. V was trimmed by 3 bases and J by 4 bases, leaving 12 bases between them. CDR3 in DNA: TGCGCCAGCAGTCATCGGGGGGACTTCTATGGCTACACCTTC. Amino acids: CASSHRGDFYGYTF.

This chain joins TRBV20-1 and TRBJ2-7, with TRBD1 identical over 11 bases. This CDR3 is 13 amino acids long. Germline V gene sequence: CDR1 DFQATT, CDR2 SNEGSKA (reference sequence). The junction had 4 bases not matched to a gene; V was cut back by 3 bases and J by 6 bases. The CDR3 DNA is TGCAGTGCTAGTTCGGACAGGGGGCGCGAGCAGTACTTC. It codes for CSASSDRGREQYF.

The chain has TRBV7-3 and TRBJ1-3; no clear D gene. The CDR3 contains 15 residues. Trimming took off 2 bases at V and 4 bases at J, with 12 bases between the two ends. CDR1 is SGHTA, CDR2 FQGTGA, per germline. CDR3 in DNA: TGTGCCAGCAGCTTATGGGCGGGTATCGGAAACACCATATATTTT. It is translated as CASSLWAGIGNTIYF. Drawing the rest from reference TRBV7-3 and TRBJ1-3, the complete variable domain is GAGVSQTPSNKVTEKGKYVELRCDPISGHTALYWYRQSLGQGPEFLIYFQGTGAADDSGLPNDRFFAVRPEGSVSTLKIQRTERGDSAVYLCASSLWAGIGNTIYFGEGSWLTVV.